The 14 T cell receptor beta chains below all came from one sample that was sequenced in a study of blood T cells in healthy people across ages. A second roughly 6 to 11 cycle PCR used barcoded and J-beta primers. MiXCR, applied by TCRdb to the 5' RACE reads, yields one record per CDR3 protein. The repertoire holds 900,000 to 950,000 distinct CDR3 sequences, about 27% seen once, with about 10% in the top ten. Another study also made use of these data, one on T cells of mothers and their children.

The source material was blood. These receptors came from a woman aged 40 to 55 in good health.

The genes are TRBV14 and TRBJ1-6, with D uncertain. The CDR3 totals 15 residues. The V end was cut by 1 base, the J end by 7 bases, with 11 bases between. Germline V CDR1 and CDR2: SGHDN, FVKESK. CDR3 nucleotides: TGTGCCAGCAGCCAAGCTGGGCTCGGGAATTCACCCCTCCACTTT. This sequence encodes CASSQAGLGNSPLHF.

This chain links TRBV12-3 or TRBV12-4 with TRBJ1-2, with D unclear. The CDR3 has 12 residues. V lost 6 bases, J lost 8 bases, and 13 bases lay in between. Written as DNA, the CDR3 is TGTGCCAGCAGCTACAATAAAGGGGGCTACACCTTC. It translates to CASSYNKGGYTF.

This rearrangement joins TRBV12-3 or TRBV12-4 to TRBJ2-4, with D possibly TRBD2 on 5 matching bases. This CDR3 comprises 14 residues. Trimming left V 7 bases short and J 0 bases short, with 10 bases between. In DNA form, the CDR3 reads TGTGCCAGCACGGGAATAATAGCCAAAAACATTCAGTACTTC. Its translation is CASTGIIAKNIQYF.

This clonotype was counted a few times. The V gene is TRBV7-9, the J gene TRBJ1-1; the D is unclear. CDR3 size: 14 residues. Deletions cut 3 bases from V and 0 bases from J, with 8 bases between. Germline-derived CDR1 and CDR2 are SEHNR and FQNEAQ (reference sequence). CDR3 sequence (DNA): TGTGCCAGCAGCTTCGAGGGCCTGAACACTGAAGCTTTCTTT. Its translation: CASSFEGLNTEAFF.

This clonotype has more than one count but fewer than ten. The rearrangement uses TRBV9 and TRBJ2-2; D ambiguous. The CDR3 has 15 residues. Germline CDR1 SGDLS, CDR2 YYNGEE. Deletions cut 2 bases from V and 1 base from J, with 9 bases between. The CDR3 sequence is CASSVGTMNTGELFF. The CDR3 nucleotides are TGTGCCAGCAGCGTGGGAACAATGAACACCGGGGAGCTGTTTTTT.

The gene calls are TRBV19 and TRBJ2-3; 11 bases agree with TRBD2. Looked up from germline, CDR1 is LNHDA and CDR2 is SQIVND (reference sequence). The J segment lost 1 base and the V segment lost 6 bases, leaving 6 bases of the junction unmatched. The CDR3 has 16 amino acids. The CDR3 protein is CASRIPGLAGTDTQYF. CDR3 in DNA: TGTGCCAGTAGGATTCCGGGACTAGCGGGCACAGATACGCAGTATTTT.

This clonotype appeared a few times. The J gene is TRBJ2-1, the V gene TRBV28, with D unresolved. V shed 4 bases and J shed 1 base, with 20 bases lying between them. Germline CDR1 and CDR2: MDHEN and SYDVKM. This CDR3 has 18 residues. CDR3 residues: CASSSKDSWLRSYNEQFF. The CDR3 DNA sequence: TGTGCCAGCAGTTCGAAGGATAGCTGGTTAAGGTCCTACAATGAGCAGTTCTTC.

The CDR3 loop reads CAWRRGSGTGDQPQHF. CDR3 bases: TGTGCCTGGAGGAGAGGAAGCGGGACAGGCGATCAGCCCCAGCATTTT. The chain employs TRBV30 and TRBJ1-5; 8 positions agree with TRBD1. V lost 3 bases and J lost 5; bases outside the gene matches: 12. This CDR3 has 16 amino acids. The germline gives CDR1 GTSNPN, CDR2 SVGIG (reference sequence).

This clonotype came up a few times. The chain recombines TRBV6-5 with TRBJ1-2, with D unclear. Germline V gene data show CDR1 as MNHEY and CDR2 as SVGAGI. Trimming took off 0 bases at V and 4 bases at J, with 9 bases between the two ends. The CDR3 contains 14 residues. Written as DNA, the CDR3 is TGTGCCAGCAGTTACTCGATGAGAAGCTATGGCTACACCTTC. Translation: CASSYSMRSYGYTF.

As for this clonotype: A much larger clone lies one base from this, so it may be a read error. J is TRBJ2-3 and V is TRBV28, with TRBD1 as a possible D gene (5 bases). The CDR3 is made up of 14 amino acids. CDR1 and CDR2 (germline): MDHEN, SYDVKM. CDR3: CVSSLPGSTDTQYF. The CDR3 DNA follows: TGTGTCAGCAGTTTGCCAGGGAGCACAGATACGCAGTATTTT.

The genes are TRBV19 and TRBJ2-3; 7 bases line up with TRBD2. Trimming took 0 bases from V and 8 from J; bases not matched to a gene: 8. The CDR3 runs to 15 residues. The V gene's germline CDR1 is LNHDA and CDR2 SQIVND (reference sequence). CDR3 protein: CASSIDKRERGTQYF. CDR3 nucleotide sequence: TGTGCCAGTAGTATAGATAAAAGGGAGCGGGGTACGCAGTATTTT. Full variable domain (remainder filled in from reference TRBV19 and TRBJ2-3): DGGITQSPKYLFRKEGQNVTLSCEQNLNHDAMYWYRQDPGQGLRLIYYSQIVNDFQKGDIAEGYSVSREKKESFPLTVTSAQKNPTAFYLCASSIDKRERGTQYFGPGTRLTVL.

This clonotype was seen only a few times. A junction end diverges from the germline sequence, so it may reflect a read error. This sequence joins TRBV20-1 and TRBJ2-1; D unclear. This CDR3 contains 12 residues. CDR1 DFQATT and CDR2 SNEGSKA come from the germline V gene (reference sequence). DNA for the CDR3: TGCAGTGTCCCGAGTTTCTACAGTGAGCAGTTCTTC. This encodes CSVPSFYSEQFF.

The chain joins TRBV14 to TRBJ1-2; a weak D match, TRBD1 (6 bases). CDR1 and CDR2 from the germline V gene are SGHDN and FVKESK. V was pared by 4 bases and J by 8 bases, with 17 bases between. This CDR3 spans 14 amino acids. This chain's CDR3 is CASSRGGGPEGYTF. The CDR3 DNA sequence: TGTGCCAGCAGCCGAGGGGGAGGGCCTGAAGGCTACACCTTC.

This clonotype was observed a few times. The CDR3 is CASSPSGNHEQYF. The DNA for the CDR3 is TGTGCCAGCTCACCAAGTGGGAACCACGAGCAGTACTTC. J is TRBJ2-7 and V is TRBV18; no firm D call. There are 13 residues in the CDR3. Trimming took off 2 bases at V and 5 bases at J, with 10 bases between the two ends. CDR1 and CDR2 (germline): KGHSH, LQKENI.